The next 23 T cell receptor beta chains were all read from a single sample in a study of siplizumab effects on memory and regulatory T cells. Only in-frame clones appear in the TCRdb table, and some are missing; sequencing was by immunoSEQ multiplex PCR. The profile shows tens of thousands of clones, approximately 87% of them singletons. The sequenced sample consisted of memory CD4+ T cells sorted from blood. The receptors stem from a human donor in good health.

The V and J genes are TRBV18 and TRBJ1-3; 7 bases match TRBD1. After removal of 5 bases from V and 0 bases from J, the junction contained 10 bases not matched to a gene. CDR1 is KGHSH, CDR2 LQKENI, per germline. The CDR3 has 17 residues. The CDR3 region has the DNA TGTGCCAGCTCATTCACAGGGGCCGTCGCCTCTGGAAACACCATATATTTT. Translated: CASSFTGAVASGNTIYF.

This chain links TRBV29-1 with TRBJ2-3; possibly TRBD2 for D (5 bases). Trimming shortened V by 5 bases and J by 3 bases, and 9 bases separated the two germline ends. The CDR3 has 12 amino acids. CDR1 and CDR2 (germline): SQVTM, ANQGSEA. The CDR3 is CSVTTGTDTQYF. The DNA for the CDR3 is TGCAGCGTTACGACGGGGACAGATACGCAGTATTTT.

The rearrangement joins TRBV5-6 to TRBJ2-7; a weak D match, TRBD1 (6 bases). The germline V and J ends were trimmed by 6 bases and 7 bases, with 20 bases remaining between them. The CDR3 is 14 amino acids. In germline, CDR1 is SGHDT, CDR2 YYEEEE. For the CDR3, the DNA is TGTGCCAGCACCAGGCCCGTGGGGGCCGGTGAGCAGTACTTC. Translated, it gives CASTRPVGAGEQYF. Filled out from reference TRBV5-6 and TRBJ2-7, the complete variable domain reads DAGVTQSPTHLIKTRGQQVTLRCSPKSGHDTVSWYQQALGQGPQFIFQYYEEEERQRGNFPDRFSGHQFPNYSSELNVNALLLGDSALYLCASTRPVGAGEQYFGPGTRLTVT.

This clone was seen a single time. V usage is TRBV5-1 and J usage is TRBJ2-7, with a tentative D call TRBD1 (6 bases). The CDR3 is made up of 15 amino acids. Trimming left V 0 bases short and J 10 bases short, with 20 bases between. The germline V gene encodes CDR1 SGHRS and CDR2 YFSETQ. CDR3 nucleotides: TGCGCCAGCAGCTTGGCCAGGACAGTCCCCTCACATCAGTACTTC. This sequence encodes CASSLARTVPSHQYF.

This clone has only one observation. This sequence joins TRBV9 and TRBJ2-3; a weak D match, TRBD2 (6 bases). Germline V gives CDR1 SGDLS, CDR2 YYNGEE. The CDR3 spans 15 residues. The V gene lost 5 bases and the J gene lost 3 bases, with 16 bases spanning the gap. This CDR3 reads CASRRDSTGTDTQYF. CDR3 DNA: TGTGCCAGCAGAAGGGACTCCACGGGGACAGATACGCAGTATTTT.

This chain uses TRBV2 with TRBJ2-1, with 10 nucleotides matching TRBD2. With 6 bases clipped from V and 7 bases from J, the junction kept 6 bases outside the gene matches. Germline V lookup: CDR1 SNHLY, CDR2 FYNNEI. The CDR3 length is 14 residues. CDR3 sequence (DNA): TGTGCCAGCAGGGAGCTAGCGGGAGTAAATGAGCAGTTCTTC. Protein: CASRELAGVNEQFF.

The rearrangement links TRBV5-1 to TRBJ2-6; D is undetermined. CDR1 SGHRS and CDR2 YFSETQ come from the germline V gene. V was cut by 0 bases and J by 1 base, with 11 bases left in between. The CDR3 length is 17 residues. CDR3 in amino acids: CASSLVAFRSGANVLTF. In nucleotides, the CDR3 is TGCGCCAGCAGCTTGGTCGCATTTCGATCTGGGGCCAACGTCCTGACTTTC. Full variable domain (missing parts from reference TRBV5-1 and TRBJ2-6): KAGVTQTPRYLIKTRGQQVTLSCSPISGHRSVSWYQQTPGQGLQFLFEYFSETQRNKGNFPGRFSGRQFSNSRSEMNVSTLELGDSALYLCASSLVAFRSGANVLTFGAGSRLTVL.

This clone was seen a handful of times. The CDR3 loop is CASSLTSYEQYF. In nucleotides, the CDR3 is TGTGCCAGCAGCTTGACTTCCTACGAGCAGTACTTC. The J gene is TRBJ2-7, the V gene TRBV11-2; no definite D call. The CDR3 has 12 residues. V lost 3 bases, J lost 1 base, and 4 bases lay in between. Germline-derived CDR1 and CDR2 are SGHAT and FQNNGV.

A word on this clone: Other nucleotide sequences from this sample produce the same CDR3. This chain uses TRBV4-1 with TRBJ2-3; 9 bases are a match to TRBD2. From germline, CDR1 is MGHRA and CDR2 YSYEKL. The CDR3 runs to 17 residues. Trimming took 1 base from V and 5 from J; bases not matched to a gene: 10. CDR3 bases: TGCGCCAGCAGCCAAGGGCTAGCGGGACCGAGGGGAGATACGCAGTATTTT. As protein: CASSQGLAGPRGDTQYF.

The chain recombines TRBV7-2 with TRBJ1-2; D is undetermined. The germline CDR1 and CDR2 sequences are SGHTA and FQGNSA. The CDR3 is 12 residues long. V was cut by 5 bases and J by 0 bases, with 4 bases left in between. The chain's CDR3 is CASSTTNYGYTF. The CDR3 bases are TGTGCCAGCAGCACCACTAACTATGGCTACACCTTC.

V and J are TRBV28 and TRBJ2-5; 9 nucleotides match TRBD1. V lost 10 bases, J lost 4 bases, and 10 bases stayed unmatched. Germline CDR1 reads MDHEN; CDR2 reads SYDVKM. This CDR3 region has 14 residues. The CDR3 coding sequence is TGTGCCACCCTTCCCGGGGACAGGGCAGAGACCCAGTACTTC. Translating gives CATLPGDRAETQYF.

The rearrangement links TRBV29-1 to TRBJ1-2; 8 bases map to TRBD1. The CDR3 is made up of 15 amino acids. Per the germline V gene, CDR1 is SQVTM and CDR2 is ANQGSEA. Trimming at V came to 3 bases and at J to 7 bases, leaving 13 bases not matched to a gene. The CDR3, as DNA: TGCAGCGTTGACGGGGTCGCCAGGGGGCTTGGTGGCTACACCTTC. Protein sequence: CSVDGVARGLGGYTF.

J is TRBJ2-5 and V is TRBV6-1; D may be TRBD1 (7 bases). Germline loops: CDR1 MNHNS, CDR2 SASEGT. The CDR3 spans 16 residues. V was trimmed by 3 bases and J by 5 bases, leaving 19 bases between them. The CDR3 region has the DNA TGTGCCAGCAGTGATCCTGGCAGGGGGGCGGGGGAGACCCAGTACTTC. Translation gives CASSDPGRGAGETQYF.

The chain combines TRBV5-1 with TRBJ2-7; maybe TRBD2 (5 bases). Germline V gene sequence: CDR1 SGHRS, CDR2 YFSETQ. This CDR3 has 14 residues. Trimming cost V 0 bases and J 0 bases, with 7 bases left between them. The CDR3 protein is CASSLGGYSYEQYF. CDR3 sequence (DNA): TGCGCCAGCAGCTTGGGAGGGTACTCCTACGAGCAGTACTTC. Supplemented by reference TRBV5-1 and TRBJ2-7, the full variable domain reads KAGVTQTPRYLIKTRGQQVTLSCSPISGHRSVSWYQQTPGQGLQFLFEYFSETQRNKGNFPGRFSGRQFSNSRSEMNVSTLELGDSALYLCASSLGGYSYEQYFGPGTRLTVT.

The V and J genes are TRBV27 and TRBJ2-3, with no clear D. Trimming left V 6 bases short and J 2 bases short, with 3 bases between. Germline V CDR1 and CDR2: MNHEY, SMNVEV (reference sequence). The CDR3 is 11 amino acids. In DNA, the CDR3 is TGTGCCAGCAGACTCACAGATACGCAGTATTTT. Residues: CASRLTDTQYF.

A word on this clone: Mismatch with germline at one junction end may stem from a read error. Other DNA sequences in the sample encode the same CDR3. The V call is TRBV18, the J call TRBJ1-2; 7 bases line up with TRBD1. CDR1 KGHSH and CDR2 LQKENI come from the germline V gene. There are 14 residues in the CDR3. CDR3 amino acids: CASSPGQENYGYTF. CDR3 coding DNA: TGTGCCAGCTCACCCGGACAGGAAAACTATGGCTATACCTTC.

The rearrangement joins TRBV27 to TRBJ2-7; D uncertain. V was trimmed by 8 bases and J by 4 bases, leaving 6 bases between them. The CDR3 totals 10 residues. In germline, CDR1 is MNHEY, CDR2 SMNVEV (reference sequence). The CDR3, as DNA: TGTGCCAGCGGGCGGTACGAGCAGTACTTC. As protein: CASGRYEQYF.

The CDR3 is CASSYAGTDYGYTF. The CDR3 coding sequence is TGTGCCAGCAGTTACGCCGGGACGGACTATGGCTACACCTTC. The chain combines TRBV6-5 with TRBJ1-2; possibly TRBD1 for D (5 bases). From germline, CDR1 is MNHEY and CDR2 SVGAGI. CDR3 size: 14 residues. V was clipped by 2 bases and J by 3 bases, with 10 bases between them.

The CDR3 loop is CASSQGTGRTPLHF. The CDR3 DNA sequence: TGTGCCAGCAGCCAAGGGACAGGGAGGACACCCCTCCACTTT. The chain combines TRBV6-1 with TRBJ1-6, with 9 nucleotides matching TRBD1. The germline gives CDR1 MNHNS, CDR2 SASEGT. J lost 11 bases, V lost 6 bases, and 8 bases had no gene match. The CDR3 loop spans 14 amino acids.

V usage is TRBV27 and J usage is TRBJ2-1; TRBD2 matches at 7 bases. V trimming: 4 bases; J trimming: 0 bases; junction bases outside the gene matches: 0. CDR1 is MNHEY and CDR2 is SMNVEV in the germline V gene (reference sequence). This CDR3 contains 14 residues. The CDR3 DNA reads as TGTGCCAGCAGTTGGGAGGGCTCCTACAATGAGCAGTTCTTC. This encodes CASSWEGSYNEQFF.

The chain carries TRBV2 and TRBJ2-7; 9 nucleotides agree with TRBD1. This CDR3 is 14 amino acids long. Per germline, CDR1 SNHLY and CDR2 FYNNEI. Trimming at V came to 6 bases and at J to 6 bases, leaving 9 bases not matched to a gene. The chain's CDR3 is CASSNRDRDSEQYF. The CDR3 nucleotides are TGTGCCAGCAGCAACCGGGACAGGGATTCCGAGCAGTACTTC.

The chain combines TRBV9 with TRBJ1-3; no firm D call. V shed 0 bases and J shed 0 bases, with 10 bases lying between them. The CDR3 is 16 residues long. CDR1 and CDR2 (germline): SGDLS, YYNGEE. CDR3 amino acids: CASSVEVGSSGNTIYF. CDR3 nucleotides: TGTGCCAGCAGCGTAGAGGTCGGGAGCTCTGGAAACACCATATATTTT.

This clone was seen just once. CDR3 sequence reads: CASSLVKVSTEQYF. The CDR3 coding sequence is TGTGCCAGCAGCTTGGTTAAGGTTTCGACCGAGCAGTACTTC. The chain links TRBV5-6 to TRBJ2-7; no clear D gene. V was clipped by 0 bases and J by 6 bases, with 13 bases between them. The CDR3 contains 14 residues. Germline CDR1 and CDR2: SGHDT and YYEEEE.